These 27 T cell receptor beta chains were sequenced from one sample in a study of blood T cells in healthy people across ages. Next came a second PCR, run for about 6 to 12 cycles, which used a sample-barcoded 5' primer along with a J-beta primer mix. TCRdb recomputed calls from the 5' RACE reads with MiXCR, one row per CDR3 protein. The sample includes approximately 810,000 distinct CDR3 sequences, more than 25% of them seen just once. Sequencing was carried out using blood. These receptors all come from an elderly woman in good health.

In this sample, this clonotype turned up many times. The V call is TRBV6-1, the J call TRBJ2-7; no reliable D call. V was trimmed by 5 bases and J by 1 base, leaving 12 bases between them. This CDR3 is 14 amino acids long. CDR1 is MNHNS and CDR2 is SASEGT in the germline V gene. The CDR3, as DNA: TGTGCCAGCAGTACAAATATCGGGTCCTACGAGCAGTACTTC. This codes for CASSTNIGSYEQYF.

In this sample, this clonotype turned up many times. The CDR3: CSARWAGGPYNEQFF. The CDR3 nucleotides read TGCAGTGCTAGATGGGCGGGGGGGCCATACAATGAGCAGTTCTTC. J is TRBJ2-1 and V is TRBV20-1; 9 bases fit TRBD2. Looked up from germline, CDR1 is DFQATT and CDR2 is SNEGSKA (reference sequence). The CDR3 has 15 amino acids. The V gene end was trimmed by 2 bases and the J gene end by 4 bases; junction bases not matched to a gene: 6.

This clonotype occurred a few times. The J gene is TRBJ2-1, the V gene TRBV20-1; 9 nucleotides match TRBD1. Germline values: CDR1 DFQATT, CDR2 SNEGSKA (reference sequence). Germline trimming cut 5 bases from V and 0 bases from J; bases unmatched to any gene: 5. The CDR3 covers 15 residues. The CDR3 nucleotides read TGCAGTGCTTCCGACAGGGGGAGCTCCTACAATGAGCAGTTCTTC. Amino acid sequence: CSASDRGSSYNEQFF.

This clonotype was seen many times. The CDR3 coding sequence is TGTGCCTGGACCAAAGGGCCCCGTATGGGACTGTTTTTT. Amino acids: CAWTKGPRMGLFF. The rearrangement links TRBV30 to TRBJ1-4; D is uncertain. Per germline, CDR1 GTSNPN and CDR2 SVGIG (reference sequence). The CDR3 is made up of 13 amino acids. With 4 bases removed from V and 13 bases from J, the gap between germline ends came to 19 bases.

This clonotype was observed many times. This chain joins TRBV7-2 and TRBJ2-3, with 7 bases fitting TRBD1. The junction had 7 bases not matched to a gene; V was cut back by 5 bases and J by 2 bases. The germline gives CDR1 SGHTA, CDR2 FQGNSA. CDR3 length: 15 amino acids. The CDR3 sequence: CASSRLDRITDTQYF. CDR3 coding DNA: TGTGCCAGCAGCCGTTTGGACAGGATCACAGATACGCAGTATTTT.

This clonotype has ten or more counts. The gene calls are TRBV14 and TRBJ2-1; 7 bases line up with TRBD1. The CDR3 sequence is 15 residues long. Germline V CDR1 and CDR2: SGHDN, FVKESK. Trimming took 6 bases from V and 2 from J; bases not matched to a gene: 7. The CDR3 coding sequence is TGTGCCAGCAGTTCAGGGACAGTTCCCTACAATGAGCAGTTCTTC. The encoded protein is CASSSGTVPYNEQFF.

This clonotype was recorded at least ten times. This chain uses TRBV30 with TRBJ2-6; D gene unclear. Germline CDR1 reads GTSNPN; CDR2 reads SVGIG (reference sequence). The CDR3 covers 14 residues. The V end was cut by 3 bases, the J end by 4 bases, with 10 bases between. CDR3 in DNA: TGTGCCTGGAGAAAGGGCCTCGGGGCCAACGTCCTGACTTTC. Encoded protein: CAWRKGLGANVLTF.

This clonotype was observed a few times. The chain couples TRBV27 to TRBJ1-5, with 10 positions matching TRBD1. The V segment lost 4 bases and the J segment 7 bases; nucleotides outside the gene matches: 7. The CDR3 runs to 15 residues. Germline-derived CDR1 and CDR2 are MNHEY and SMNVEV (reference sequence). The CDR3 nucleotides are TGTGCCAGCAGTTCAGACAGGGGGCTTGGGCAGCCCCAGCATTTT. It translates to CASSSDRGLGQPQHF.

In regard to this clonotype: This may be a read error, as it is one base from a much larger clone. J is TRBJ2-1 and V is TRBV15; TRBD1 agrees at 10 bases. Germline assignment: CDR1 LNHNV and CDR2 YYDKDF (reference sequence). The CDR3 extends over 15 amino acids. The CDR3 nucleotides read TGTGTCACCGGGTTGGGACAGGGGCCCTACAATGAGCAGTTCTTC. It yields the protein CVTGLGQGPYNEQFF.

In the case of this clonotype: This may be a read error: a much more frequent sequence differs by one nucleotide. CDR3 nucleotides: TGTGCCAGCAGTACTAGTTCTGGATGTGATACGCAGTATTTT. Amino acid sequence: CASSTSSGCDTQYF. The rearrangement joins TRBV27 to TRBJ2-3; tentatively, D is TRBD2 (5 bases). The CDR3 is 14 amino acids. Germline CDR1 reads MNHEY; CDR2 reads SMNVEV (reference sequence). Trimming stripped 5 bases from V and 6 bases from J, with 15 bases between.

V and J are TRBV5-4 and TRBJ1-2, with TRBD1 matching over 10 bases. J lost 5 bases, V lost 2 bases, and 6 bases had no gene match. Germline assignment: CDR1 SGHNT and CDR2 YYREEE (reference sequence). The CDR3 has 15 amino acids. The CDR3 nucleotides read TGTGCCAGCAGCTTCTCCGGGACAGGGGAGTATGGCTACACCTTC. Its protein is CASSFSGTGEYGYTF. Full variable domain (outside the CDR3, taken from reference TRBV5-4 and TRBJ1-2): ETGVTQSPTHLIKTRGQQVTLRCSSQSGHNTVSWYQQALGQGPQFIFQYYREEENGRGNFPPRFSGLQFPNYSSELNVNALELDDSALYLCASSFSGTGEYGYTFGSGTRLTVV.

This clonotype has just a few counts. This chain connects TRBV2 to TRBJ1-2; the match to TRBD1 covers 8 bases. The V segment lost 6 bases and the J segment 0 bases; nucleotides outside the gene matches: 15. Germline CDR1 and CDR2: SNHLY and FYNNEI. The CDR3 contains 18 residues. DNA for the CDR3: TGTGCCAGCAGCCTATTGGGGGACAGGTCCTATGCTAACTATGGCTACACCTTC. Translated, it gives CASSLLGDRSYANYGYTF.

This clonotype was detected many times. The chain is built from TRBV30 and TRBJ2-5; the match to TRBD1 covers 10 bases. The trim removed 2 bases at V and 10 bases at J, leaving 7 bases unmatched. Per the germline V gene, CDR1 is GTSNPN and CDR2 is SVGIG (reference sequence). This CDR3 spans 13 amino acids. The CDR3 nucleotides read TGTGCCTGGAGTCAGACAGGGGGCATAGTCCAGTACTTC. It codes for CAWSQTGGIVQYF.

This clonotype was seen many times. The rearrangement joins TRBV7-2 to TRBJ2-5; TRBD2 aligns across 8 bases. The CDR3 is 15 residues long. The trim removed 1 base at V and 7 bases at J, leaving 8 bases unmatched. CDR1 is SGHTA, CDR2 FQGNSA, per germline. CDR3 DNA: TGTGCCAGCAGCTTAGAGGGTAATCGGGAGGGGACCCAGTACTTC. Residues: CASSLEGNREGTQYF. Using reference TRBV7-2 and TRBJ2-5 for the parts outside the CDR3, the full variable domain is GAGVSQSPSNKVTEKGKDVELRCDPISGHTALYWYRQSLGQGLEFLIYFQGNSAPDKSGLPSDRFSAERTGGSVSTLTIQRTQQEDSAVYLCASSLEGNREGTQYFGPGTRLLVL.

This clonotype has a handful of counts. This chain joins TRBV12-3 or TRBV12-4 and TRBJ2-5; D uncertain. Trimming shortened V by 5 bases and J by 5 bases, and 9 bases separated the two germline ends. This CDR3 is 12 amino acids long. Here the CDR3 reads CASSVWTETQYF. CDR3 DNA sequence: TGTGCCAGCAGTGTCTGGACGGAGACCCAGTACTTC.

The V gene is TRBV7-9, the J gene TRBJ1-1; D gene unclear. Germline V lookup: CDR1 SEHNR, CDR2 FQNEAQ (reference sequence). Between the trimmed V and J ends, which lost 5 bases and 1 base, there was a span of 14 bases. The CDR3 sequence is 15 residues long. The CDR3 reads CASSPPRTGNTEAFF. The CDR3 DNA sequence: TGTGCCAGCAGCCCCCCCAGGACGGGGAACACTGAAGCTTTCTTT. Looking up the rest from reference TRBV7-9 and TRBJ1-1 gives the full variable domain: DTGVSQNPRHKITKRGQNVTFRCDPISEHNRLYWYRQTLGQGPEFLTYFQNEAQLEKSRLLSDRFSAERPKGSFSTLEIQRTEQGDSAMYLCASSPPRTGNTEAFFGQGTRLTVV.

This clonotype showed up many times. The chain links TRBV12-3 or TRBV12-4 to TRBJ2-1; 8 bases are shared with TRBD1. This CDR3 has 15 residues. The V segment lost 5 bases and the J segment 3 bases; nucleotides outside the gene matches: 6. For the CDR3, the DNA is TGTGCCAGCAGTCCCTCCGACAGGGGCTACAATGAGCAGTTCTTC. Protein sequence: CASSPSDRGYNEQFF.

In regard to this clonotype: This may come from a read error, since a much larger clone is one base off. The chain recombines TRBV7-2 with TRBJ2-7; 7 bases agree with TRBD1. The CDR3 is 17 amino acids. Germline V CDR1 and CDR2: SGHTA, FQGNSA. The V segment lost 6 bases and the J segment 7 bases; nucleotides outside the gene matches: 21. CDR3 sequence: CASSHKQGQGSYNEQYF. The CDR3 nucleotides read TGTGCCAGCAGTCATAAACAGGGGCAGGGGTCTTACAATGAGCAGTACTTC.

As for this clonotype: At one end, the junction sequence differs from germline, possibly due to a read error. V and J are TRBV6-2 or TRBV6-3 and TRBJ2-1; 10 bases map to TRBD2. This CDR3 comprises 15 residues. From germline, CDR1 is MNHEY and CDR2 SVGEGT. The CDR3 loop reads CASSSASGGYNKQFF. The CDR3 nucleotides are TGTGCCAGCAGTTCCGCTAGCGGGGGCTACAATAAGCAGTTCTTC.

The V gene is TRBV12-3 or TRBV12-4, the J gene TRBJ1-2; D remains unclear. Trimming stripped 8 bases from V and 0 bases from J, with 13 bases between. There are 14 residues in the CDR3. This CDR3 reads CASAGFSSNYGYTF. The CDR3 nucleotides are TGTGCCAGCGCAGGTTTTTCATCTAACTATGGCTACACCTTC.

In its sample, this clonotype was seen a few times. Being one base from a much bigger clone, this may be a read error. The chain is built from TRBV7-6 and TRBJ2-7; D gene unclear. The CDR3 contains 12 residues. V was pared by 5 bases and J by 7 bases, with 12 bases between. CDR1 SGHVS and CDR2 FNYEAQ come from the germline V gene. The CDR3 here is CASSKYSNEQYF. CDR3 nucleotide sequence: TGTGCCAGCAGCAAGTACAGCAATGAGCAGTACTTC.

This chain uses TRBV7-2 with TRBJ1-5, with D tentatively TRBD1 (5 bases). Trimming pared 8 bases from V and 4 bases from J, leaving 9 bases between. Germline-derived CDR1 and CDR2 are SGHTA and FQGNSA. The CDR3 runs to 12 residues. CDR3 coding DNA: TGTGCCAGCGCGCCAGGGAATCAGCCCCAGCATTTT. Translated: CASAPGNQPQHF.

This chain connects TRBV12-3 or TRBV12-4 to TRBJ2-1, with 9 bases lining up with TRBD1. The ends lost 4 bases at V and 7 bases at J; junction bases unmatched: 8. The CDR3 contains 15 residues. This chain's CDR3 is CASSSWTGVENEQFF. The CDR3 DNA reads TGTGCCAGCAGTTCCTGGACAGGGGTTGAGAATGAGCAGTTCTTC.

Comment on this clonotype: This may come from a read error, since a much larger clone is one base off. The gene calls are TRBV3-1 and TRBJ2-3; D perhaps matches TRBD2 (5 bases). The CDR3 has 14 residues. Trimming shortened V by 4 bases and J by 5 bases, and 13 bases separated the two germline ends. Per germline, CDR1 LGHDT and CDR2 YNNKEL (reference sequence). The CDR3 loop is CASSRGAERDTQYF. As DNA, the CDR3 is TGTGCCAGCAGCCGGGGAGCGGAGAGAGATACGCAGTATTTT.

This clonotype was found many times. The CDR3 nucleotides are TGTGCCAGCACCCTCGCGCGACCCAACACAGATACGCAGTATTTT. It yields the protein CASTLARPNTDTQYF. The chain recombines TRBV7-2 with TRBJ2-3; D remains ambiguous. Trimming took 7 bases from V and 2 from J, leaving 16 bases between them. CDR1 is SGHTA, CDR2 FQGNSA, per germline. This CDR3 contains 15 residues.

This clonotype was seen a handful of times. V gene TRBV11-2 combines with J gene TRBJ2-1, with a possible D match to TRBD1 (6 bases). Germline CDR1 and CDR2: SGHAT and FQNNGV. The length of the CDR3 is 18 residues. V lost 2 bases, J lost 3 bases, and 20 bases lay in between. CDR3 sequence: CASSLRAQGLSGYNEQFF. In DNA form, the CDR3 reads TGTGCCAGCAGCTTACGAGCCCAGGGGCTATCGGGCTACAATGAGCAGTTCTTC.

The table lists this clonotype with many counts. This may come from a read error, since a much larger clone is one base off. This sequence joins TRBV20-1 and TRBJ2-7; 8 positions match TRBD2. The CDR3 spans 15 residues. The ends lost 1 base at V and 3 bases at J; junction bases unmatched: 8. Germline V gene data show CDR1 as DFQATT and CDR2 as SNEGSKA (reference sequence). As DNA, the CDR3 is TGCAGTGCTAGAGGGGCGGCGGGGGGCAGCTACGAGCAGTACTTC. Translated: CSARGAAGGSYEQYF.